The sample holds a few counts of the clone carrying this T cell receptor beta chain. The antigen is unknown. MiXCR, applied by TCRdb to the reads, yields one record per CDR3 protein. The repertoire holds about 340,000 distinct CDR3 sequences, with almost 30% as singletons. Trimming took off 6 bases at V and 5 bases at J, with 10 bases between the two ends. The CDR3 spans 12 residues. From germline, CDR1 is SEHNR and CDR2 FQNEAQ (reference sequence). The record originates from a study of T cell repertoires in cytomegalovirus infection. This chain uses TRBV7-9 with TRBJ2-5; unclear D gene. The origin of this receptor is a human donor in good health (CMV status not recorded). Some clones in this sample may be carry-over from other donors' samples. The specimen was cultured PBMCs, collected from culture after CMV antigen stimulation. The CDR3 nucleotides read TGTGCCAGCAGGTCCATCCAGGAGACCCAGTACTTC. It yields the protein CASRSIQETQYF.